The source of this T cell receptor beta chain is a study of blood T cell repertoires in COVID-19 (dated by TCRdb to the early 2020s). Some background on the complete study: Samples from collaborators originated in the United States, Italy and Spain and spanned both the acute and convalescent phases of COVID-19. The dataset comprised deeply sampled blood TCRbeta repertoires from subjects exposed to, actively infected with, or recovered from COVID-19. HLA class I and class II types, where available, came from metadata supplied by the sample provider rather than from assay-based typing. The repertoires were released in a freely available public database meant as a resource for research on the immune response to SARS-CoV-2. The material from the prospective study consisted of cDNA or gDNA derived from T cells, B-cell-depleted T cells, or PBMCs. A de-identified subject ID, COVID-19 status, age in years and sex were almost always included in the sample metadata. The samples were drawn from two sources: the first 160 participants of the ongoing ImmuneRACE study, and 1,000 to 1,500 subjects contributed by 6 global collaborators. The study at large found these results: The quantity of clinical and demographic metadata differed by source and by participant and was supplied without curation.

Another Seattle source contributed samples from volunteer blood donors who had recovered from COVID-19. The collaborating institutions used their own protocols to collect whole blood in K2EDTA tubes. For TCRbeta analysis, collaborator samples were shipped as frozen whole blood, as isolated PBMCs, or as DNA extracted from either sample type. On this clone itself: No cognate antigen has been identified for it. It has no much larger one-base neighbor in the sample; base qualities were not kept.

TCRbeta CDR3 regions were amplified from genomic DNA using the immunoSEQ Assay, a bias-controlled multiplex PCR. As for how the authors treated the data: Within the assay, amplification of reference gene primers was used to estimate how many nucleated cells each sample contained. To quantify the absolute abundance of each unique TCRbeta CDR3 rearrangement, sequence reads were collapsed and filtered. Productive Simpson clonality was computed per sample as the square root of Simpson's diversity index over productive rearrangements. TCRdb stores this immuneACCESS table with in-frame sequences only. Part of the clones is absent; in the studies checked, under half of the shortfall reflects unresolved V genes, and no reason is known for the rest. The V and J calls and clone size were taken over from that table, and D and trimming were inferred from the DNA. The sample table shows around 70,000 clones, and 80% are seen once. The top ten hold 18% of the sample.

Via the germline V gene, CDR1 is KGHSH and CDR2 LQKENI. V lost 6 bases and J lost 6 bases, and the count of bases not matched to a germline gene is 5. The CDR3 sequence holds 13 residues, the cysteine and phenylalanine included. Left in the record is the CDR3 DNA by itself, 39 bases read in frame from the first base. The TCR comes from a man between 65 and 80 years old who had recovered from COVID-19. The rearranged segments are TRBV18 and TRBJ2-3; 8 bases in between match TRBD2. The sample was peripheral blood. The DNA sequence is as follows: TGTGCCAGCTCCGCGGGAGGATCGGATACGCAGTATTTT. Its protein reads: CASSAGGSDTQYF.